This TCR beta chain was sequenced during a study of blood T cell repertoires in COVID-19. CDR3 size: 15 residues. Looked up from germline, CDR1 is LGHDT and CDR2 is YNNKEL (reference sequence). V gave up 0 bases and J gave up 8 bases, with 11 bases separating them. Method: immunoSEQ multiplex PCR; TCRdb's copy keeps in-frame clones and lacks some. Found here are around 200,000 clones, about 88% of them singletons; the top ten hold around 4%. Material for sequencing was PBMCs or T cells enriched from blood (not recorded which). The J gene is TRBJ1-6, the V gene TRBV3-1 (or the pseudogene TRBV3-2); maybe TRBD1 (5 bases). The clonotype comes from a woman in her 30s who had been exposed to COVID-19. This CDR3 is CASSQDLGQYSPLHF. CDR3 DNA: TGTGCCAGCAGCCAAGATCTCGGACAATATTCACCCCTCCACTTT.